The 30 T cell receptor beta chains listed next were all sequenced from one sample in a study of blood T cell repertoires in COVID-19. TCRdb's copy holds only in-frame clones and misses some; the assay was immunoSEQ multiplex PCR. The repertoire includes about 52,000 clones, about 90% of them detected once, and 9% sits in the top ten. Material for sequencing was peripheral blood. These TCRs come from an older man with active or convalescent COVID-19.

The CDR3 DNA reads TGTGCCAGCAGCGTAGGAGCCGGGACAGGGGGAACTGAAGCTTTCTTT. Translation: CASSVGAGTGGTEAFF. The chain couples TRBV9 to TRBJ1-1; 11 bases are a match to TRBD1. With V trimmed by 0 bases and J by 5 bases, 6 bases remained unmatched. CDR1 SGDLS and CDR2 YYNGEE come from the germline V gene. The CDR3 is made up of 16 amino acids. The full variable domain, in which reference TRBV9 and TRBJ1-1 provide the parts outside the CDR3, is DSGVTQTPKHLITATGQRVTLRCSPRSGDLSVYWYQQSLDQGLQFLIQYYNGEERAKGNILERFSAQQFPDLHSELNLSSLELGDSALYFCASSVGAGTGGTEAFFGQGTRLTVV.

The CDR3 DNA reads as TGTGCCAGCGCACCGGGGGGGGTTATGAACACTGAAGCTTTCTTT. It codes for CASAPGGVMNTEAFF. V usage is TRBV7-8 and J usage is TRBJ1-1, with D perhaps TRBD1 (5 bases). The CDR3 extends over 15 amino acids. The V end lost 8 bases, the J end lost 0 bases, and 16 bases lay between the germline ends. Germline lookup yields CDR1 SGHVS and CDR2 FQNEAQ.

The chain employs TRBV9 and TRBJ2-5, with a tentative D call TRBD2 (6 bases). The CDR3 consists of 13 residues. Trimming cost V 3 bases and J 2 bases, with 8 bases left between them. CDR1 is SGDLS, CDR2 YYNGEE, per germline. This chain's CDR3 is CASSGLAQETQYF. In nucleotides, the CDR3 is TGTGCCAGCAGCGGTCTAGCGCAAGAGACCCAGTACTTC.

The V and J genes are TRBV20-1 and TRBJ2-2, with D perhaps matching TRBD2 (6 bases). The length of the CDR3 is 11 residues. CDR1 DFQATT and CDR2 SNEGSKA come from the germline V gene (reference sequence). Between the trimmed V and J ends, which lost 5 bases and 6 bases, there was a span of 7 bases. The CDR3 spells CSAQRAGELFF. As DNA, the CDR3 is TGCAGTGCTCAGCGGGCCGGGGAGCTGTTTTTT.

The V gene is TRBV5-4, the J gene TRBJ2-4; a weak D match, TRBD1 (6 bases). V gave up 0 bases and J gave up 9 bases, with 13 bases separating them. The CDR3 spans 14 residues. Germline lookup yields CDR1 SGHNT and CDR2 YYREEE (reference sequence). The CDR3 sequence: CASSLARGSGIQYF. The DNA for the CDR3 is TGTGCCAGCAGCTTGGCCAGGGGTTCGGGCATTCAGTACTTC.

The chain is built from TRBV7-7 and TRBJ2-7, with 9 bases identical to TRBD2. The germline V gene has CDR1 SSHAT and CDR2 FNYEAQ (reference sequence). This CDR3 spans 13 amino acids. The ends lost 5 bases at V and 7 bases at J; junction bases unmatched: 6. CDR3 in amino acids: CASSPGTSPEQYF. The CDR3 DNA is TGTGCCAGCAGCCCGGGGACTAGCCCAGAGCAGTACTTC.

This clone has just one count. The chain employs TRBV5-1 and TRBJ2-6; D gene uncertain. CDR1 and CDR2 (germline): SGHRS, YFSETQ. With 6 bases removed from V and 0 bases from J, the gap between germline ends came to 10 bases. The CDR3 is made up of 15 amino acids. The CDR3 is CASTLQSSGANVLTF. CDR3 DNA: TGCGCCAGCACCCTACAGAGCTCTGGGGCCAACGTCCTGACTTTC.

The chain combines TRBV30 with TRBJ1-6; TRBD1 is a possible D gene (5 bases). The germline V and J ends were trimmed by 7 bases and 7 bases, with 17 bases remaining between them. Germline V gives CDR1 GTSNPN, CDR2 SVGIG (reference sequence). CDR3 size: 14 residues. The CDR3 DNA reads TGTGCCTCCCGGGGGGTCGCGGGGAATTCACCCCTCCACTTT. Amino acids: CASRGVAGNSPLHF.

This chain connects TRBV7-9 to TRBJ2-7; 11 bases agree with TRBD1. The germline V gene encodes CDR1 SEHNR and CDR2 FQNEAQ (reference sequence). This CDR3 has 16 amino acids. The J segment lost 2 bases and the V segment lost 4 bases, leaving 7 bases of the junction unmatched. The CDR3 DNA follows: TGTGCCAGCAGCTCCCTTAAGGGACAGGGGGCCTACGAGCAGTACTTC. As protein: CASSSLKGQGAYEQYF.

The V call is TRBV5-6, the J call TRBJ1-4, with TRBD1 matching over 7 bases. This CDR3 contains 15 residues. Per germline, CDR1 SGHDT and CDR2 YYEEEE. Trimming took 0 bases from V and 2 from J; bases not matched to a gene: 1. Here the CDR3 reads CASSLEGATNEKLFF. The CDR3 DNA sequence: TGTGCCAGCAGCTTGGAGGGGGCGACTAATGAAAAACTGTTTTTT.

V and J are TRBV30 and TRBJ2-3, with 9 bases identical to TRBD1. CDR1 is GTSNPN and CDR2 is SVGIG in the germline V gene (reference sequence). The CDR3 totals 15 residues. Unmatched junction bases numbered 8, after V lost 3 bases and J lost 4 bases. This CDR3 reads CAWSPGTGLADTQYF. DNA for the CDR3: TGTGCCTGGAGCCCCGGGACAGGGCTAGCAGATACGCAGTATTTT. Looking up the rest from reference TRBV30 and TRBJ2-3 gives the full variable domain: SQTIHQWPATLVQPVGSPLSLECTVEGTSNPNLYWYRQAAGRGLQLLFYSVGIGQISSEVPQNLSASRPQDRQFILSSKKLLLSDSGFYLCAWSPGTGLADTQYFGPGTRLTVL.

This clone has only a few counts. J is TRBJ2-3 and V is TRBV4-1; 8 nucleotides align to TRBD2. This CDR3 is built from 14 residues. Germline CDR1 MGHRA, CDR2 YSYEKL. Losses at the gene ends were 4 bases for V and 2 bases for J; bases not matched to a gene: 2. Here the CDR3 reads CASSPGGATDTQYF. The CDR3 DNA is TGCGCCAGCAGCCCCGGGGGGGCCACAGATACGCAGTATTTT.

This chain links TRBV5-1 with TRBJ2-5; 8 nucleotides agree with TRBD2. After removal of 2 bases from V and 4 bases from J, the junction contained 4 bases not matched to a gene. This CDR3 comprises 14 residues. Germline V gene data show CDR1 as SGHRS and CDR2 as YFSETQ. The CDR3 protein is CASSLGSGGETQYF. CDR3 sequence (DNA): TGCGCCAGCAGCTTAGGGAGCGGGGGAGAGACCCAGTACTTC. The whole variable domain, filled in from reference TRBV5-1 and TRBJ2-5, reads KAGVTQTPRYLIKTRGQQVTLSCSPISGHRSVSWYQQTPGQGLQFLFEYFSETQRNKGNFPGRFSGRQFSNSRSEMNVSTLELGDSALYLCASSLGSGGETQYFGPGTRLLVL.

This clone was seen only once. V usage is TRBV6-7 and J usage is TRBJ1-5, with 9 positions matching TRBD1. TRBV6-7 is annotated as an ORF whose role is uncertain. Trimming at V came to 5 bases and at J to 6 bases, leaving 11 bases not matched to a gene. CDR3 length equals 16 residues. The DNA for the CDR3 is TGTGCCAGCAGTATCCTAGGACAGGGGATCTGTCAGCCCCAGCATTTT. Amino acids: CASSILGQGICQPQHF.

The rearrangement joins TRBV7-2 to TRBJ1-2; maybe TRBD1 (6 bases). Per the germline V gene, CDR1 is SGHTA and CDR2 is FQGNSA. Trimming stripped 1 base from V and 3 bases from J, with 12 bases between. This CDR3 has 15 residues. DNA of the CDR3: TGTGCCAGCAGCTTAGACAGGGATCAATACTATGGCTACACCTTC. Protein sequence: CASSLDRDQYYGYTF.

This clone was observed a few times. The chain uses TRBV28 and TRBJ1-5; 8 bases agree with TRBD1. V dropped 8 bases and J dropped 0; count of bases not matched to a gene: 3. Germline CDR1 and CDR2: MDHEN and SYDVKM. The CDR3 sequence is 14 residues long. The CDR3 protein is CASGGQVSNQPQHF. In nucleotides, the CDR3 is TGTGCCAGCGGGGGACAGGTTAGCAATCAGCCCCAGCATTTT.

In its sample, this clone was seen a few times. The chain is built from TRBV7-9 and TRBJ2-5; weak D call: TRBD1 (6 bases). V was trimmed by 6 bases and J by 10 bases, leaving 18 bases between them. In germline, CDR1 is SEHNR, CDR2 FQNEAQ (reference sequence). The CDR3 consists of 13 residues. This CDR3 is CASRTRTDIDQYF. The CDR3 DNA sequence: TGTGCCAGCAGGACCCGGACAGACATTGACCAGTACTTC.

This chain joins TRBV5-1 and TRBJ2-5, with a possible D match to TRBD2 (6 bases). Trimming removed 1 base at V and 2 bases at J, with 12 bases between. The CDR3 is 15 residues long. The germline gives CDR1 SGHRS, CDR2 YFSETQ. CDR3: CASSLRGGIQETQYF. The CDR3 DNA follows: TGCGCCAGCAGCTTGAGGGGCGGGATACAAGAGACCCAGTACTTC.

V gene TRBV5-5 combines with J gene TRBJ1-1; D remains unclear. The CDR3 spans 13 residues. Deletions cut 4 bases from V and 4 bases from J, with 11 bases between. Per the germline V gene, CDR1 is SGHKS and CDR2 is YYEKEE (reference sequence). The CDR3 region is CASSPLPSTEAFF. CDR3 sequence (DNA): TGTGCCAGCAGCCCTCTCCCCAGCACTGAAGCTTTCTTT.

The chain combines TRBV7-2 with TRBJ2-7; 7 nucleotides align to TRBD2. The CDR3 runs 16 residues. V gave up 3 bases and J gave up 5 bases; unmatched junction bases: 13. CDR1 SGHTA and CDR2 FQGNSA come from the germline V gene. CDR3 DNA: TGTGCCAGCAGCTTCCCCTTGGGAGCGGGGTCCAACGAGCAGTACTTC. Protein product: CASSFPLGAGSNEQYF.

About this clone: The same CDR3 is also encoded by other DNA sequences in this sample. V and J are TRBV2 and TRBJ2-7; D may be TRBD2 (5 bases). The germline V gene has CDR1 SNHLY and CDR2 FYNNEI. There are 12 residues in the CDR3. The V end was cut by 6 bases, the J end by 2 bases, with 8 bases between. The CDR3 sequence: CASRGAAYEQYF. The CDR3 DNA reads TGTGCCAGCAGGGGAGCCGCCTACGAGCAGTACTTC.

This rearrangement joins TRBV20-1 to TRBJ1-1; D ambiguous. V was clipped by 6 bases and J by 1 base, with 6 bases between them. The CDR3 runs to 11 residues. Germline lookup yields CDR1 DFQATT and CDR2 SNEGSKA (reference sequence). For the CDR3, the DNA is TGCAGTGCAACAGAGAACACTGAAGCTTTCTTT. It is translated as CSATENTEAFF.

The V and J genes are TRBV7-2 and TRBJ2-3; 8 nucleotides match TRBD2. CDR1 is SGHTA, CDR2 FQGNSA, per germline. The CDR3 spans 16 residues. V shed 1 base, J shed 6 bases, and the junction held 9 bases outside the gene matches. CDR3: CASSLGPGGPLDTQYF. Here the CDR3 DNA reads TGTGCCAGCAGCTTAGGCCCGGGGGGGCCGTTGGATACGCAGTATTTT.

The chain links TRBV24-1 to TRBJ2-7, with 9 bases identical to TRBD1. Germline CDR1 KGHDR, CDR2 SFDVKD. The CDR3 contains 15 residues. V gave up 4 bases and J gave up 5 bases; unmatched junction bases: 8. The CDR3 bases are TGTGCCACCAGTGACCCCACAGGGGGCAGGGACGAGCAGTACTTC. Encoded protein: CATSDPTGGRDEQYF.

V is TRBV5-1 and J is TRBJ2-5, with D perhaps matching TRBD1 (6 bases). Germline V CDR1 and CDR2: SGHRS, YFSETQ. Between the trimmed V and J ends, which lost 2 bases and 5 bases, there was a span of 16 bases. The CDR3 extends over 15 amino acids. CDR3 bases: TGCGCCAGCAGCTTAGGGGGTGAGACAGAGGAGACCCAGTACTTC. It yields the protein CASSLGGETEETQYF.

The V and J genes are TRBV27 and TRBJ2-7; 7 bases align to TRBD2. The CDR3 is 17 residues long. With V trimmed by 6 bases and J by 0 bases, 14 bases remained unmatched. Germline CDR1 reads MNHEY; CDR2 reads SMNVEV (reference sequence). The CDR3 reads CASSYEWAGVNSYEQYF. CDR3 nucleotide sequence: TGTGCCAGCAGCTACGAGTGGGCGGGGGTGAACTCCTACGAGCAGTACTTC.

V is TRBV27 and J is TRBJ2-7, with a weak D call TRBD2 (5 bases). Trimming removed 5 bases from V and 2 bases from J, with 16 bases in between. Germline V lookup: CDR1 MNHEY, CDR2 SMNVEV (reference sequence). This CDR3 spans 15 amino acids. DNA for the CDR3: TGTGCCAGCAGTGCACCCGGGATCGCTCCCTACGAGCAGTACTTC. This sequence encodes CASSAPGIAPYEQYF.

This sequence joins TRBV18 and TRBJ2-3; D gene unclear. The CDR3 is 15 residues long. Looked up from germline, CDR1 is KGHSH and CDR2 is LQKENI. Trimming pared 6 bases from V and 5 bases from J, leaving 18 bases between. Here the CDR3 reads CASSPPGGLEDTQYF. In DNA, the CDR3 is TGTGCCAGCTCGCCCCCGGGTGGTTTAGAAGATACGCAGTATTTT.

The rearrangement uses TRBV28 and TRBJ2-4; possibly TRBD2 for D (5 bases). CDR3 length: 13 amino acids. Per the germline V gene, CDR1 is MDHEN and CDR2 is SYDVKM. Trimming stripped 6 bases from V and 4 bases from J, with 10 bases between. CDR3 region: CASRRPGKNIQYF. The CDR3 bases are TGTGCCAGCAGGAGGCCGGGGAAAAACATTCAGTACTTC.

V and J are TRBV5-1 and TRBJ2-2, with D possibly matching TRBD2 (5 bases). The length of the CDR3 is 15 residues. Germline assignment: CDR1 SGHRS and CDR2 YFSETQ. The germline V and J ends were trimmed by 5 bases and 4 bases, with 15 bases remaining between them. CDR3 nucleotides: TGCGCCAGCAGGACCAGCTGGGCGGGCACCGGGGAGCTGTTTTTT. Translating it yields CASRTSWAGTGELFF. Drawing the rest from reference TRBV5-1 and TRBJ2-2, the complete variable domain is KAGVTQTPRYLIKTRGQQVTLSCSPISGHRSVSWYQQTPGQGLQFLFEYFSETQRNKGNFPGRFSGRQFSNSRSEMNVSTLELGDSALYLCASRTSWAGTGELFFGEGSRLTVL.